This entry features one T cell receptor beta chain sequence. Its cognate antigen has yet to be identified. No per-base quality is available; no much larger clone lies one base away. Resection was performed on patients in Japan or China between the mid-2010s and the late 2010s. Histologic diagnosis of each case was confirmed independently by two lung cancer pathologists on H&E slides. Macro-dissection after pathologic assessment enriched premalignant or tumor cells for nucleic acid extraction. FFPE tissue was used for DNA isolation with the AllPrep DNA/RNA FFPE Kit. The record originates from a study of immune evolution from preneoplasia to lung adenocarcinoma (dated by TCRdb to the early 2020s). Broadly, across the study: HLA loss of heterozygosity was seen in approximately 6.5%, 16% and 36% of AIS, MIA and ADC lesions, and in no AAH lesions. Sample size was based on specimen availability rather than a prior power calculation. TCR sequencing data were obtained from about 49 patients. The study combined immune gene expression, TCR sequencing and multiplex immunofluorescence to profile immune contexture across lung adenocarcinoma precursors and invasive adenocarcinoma. According to the study, more than 100 samples were used for TCR sequencing. Resected precursor lesions (AAH, AIS, MIA) and invasive adenocarcinomas were each compared against paired morphologically normal lung tissue. A total of 40 to 65 patients with pulmonary nodules who underwent surgical resection were included in the overall cohort. The immune data were integrated with whole exome sequencing and methylation data from the same cohort of nodules. POLYSOLVER was used to infer Class I HLA alleles from exome data, while LOHHLA was used to detect allele-specific HLA loss.

The immunoSEQ hsTCRbeta Kit was used to sequence TCR beta CDR3 regions from DNA. The study's processing was this. The ImmunoSEQ Analyzer was used to analyse the TCR sequencing data. T cell clonality was defined as 1 minus Pielou's evenness, calculated on productive rearrangements. To measure T cell diversity, the inverse Simpson index was applied to productive templates. T cell density was defined as TCR beta template counts normalized to usable DNA, with usable DNA estimated by amplifying and sequencing housekeeping genes. Two-sided Kruskal-Wallis tests were used to compare TCR metrics across histologic stages. TCRdb mirrors the immuneACCESS table, restricted to in-frame sequences. Some clones are absent from its copies; in checked studies, under half trace to an unresolved V gene, and the reason for the others is unknown. The V and J calls and clone size come from that table; D and trimming were worked out from the DNA. This sample has around 13,000 clones in its table, and roughly 78% of those were observed once. The top ten clonotypes cover 4.9% of the sample.

Overall results and qualifications from the work: The highest top T cell clone frequencies were observed in normal lung, and a progressive decrease in top T cell clone frequencies appeared to occur from AAH through AIS, MIA and invasive adenocarcinoma. The findings rested on association rather than direct causation, and larger cohorts with long-term follow-up and longitudinal biopsies were considered necessary. All patients were from Japan and China, so applicability to Western populations was uncertain. T cell clonality was highest in KRAS-mutant nodules compared with EGFR-mutant or double wild-type lesions. Clonality was highest in normal lung, while later-stage lesions appeared to show lower clonality but higher T cell density and diversity.

The CDR1 and CDR2 encoded by the germline V gene are SGHDT and YYEEEE. The CDR3, from cysteine to phenylalanine, totals 12 residues. Only the CDR3 part of the read is kept: 36 bases, read in frame from the first base. Trimming at the junction amounts to 2 bases on V and 7 bases on J, and the germline ends lie 9 bases apart. The specimen sequenced was FFPE minimally invasive lung adenocarcinoma tissue. The cell subset or site label, as the study defines it: micro-invasive lung adenocarcinoma (MIA). This receptor was taken from a person aged 65 to 85 with lung adenocarcinoma. This receptor chain uses TRBV5-6 and TRBJ1-1; TRBD1 is a weak D gene call, 6 bases matching. The DNA sequence is TGTGCCAGCAGCTTTCAGGGGCATGAAGCTTTCTTT. The resulting protein is CASSFQGHEAFF.